This T cell receptor (beta chain) originates from a study of a mutant IDH1 vaccine in newly diagnosed glioma. Study background: Patients in the study were vaccinated eight times, receiving shots in weeks 1, 3, 5, 7, 11, 15, 19 and 23. The earlier regimen, radiotherapy, temozolomide, or both, was most often both. Study findings and constraints: Pseudoprogression showed no apparent link to changes in top peripheral T cell clonotypes. Immune responses induced by vaccination arose in under 95% of the patients.

About this clone itself: Its antigen is not identified.

Clones were sequenced by immunoSEQ multiplex PCR, and TCRdb holds only the in-frame ones, with some missing. The sample yields 30,000 to 35,000 clones, around 87% seen once. Time point noted: week 11, during vaccination. Every vaccine dose comprised 300 ug of mutant IDH1 20-mer peptide plus topical imiquimod. Looked up from germline, CDR1 is SQVTM and CDR2 is ANQGSEA. This CDR3 contains 13 residues. With 3 bases removed from V and 9 bases from J, the gap between germline ends came to 17 bases. The chain is built from TRBV29-1 and TRBJ2-5; weak D call: TRBD2 (6 bases). Specimen: PBMCs, collected from a glioma patient whose treatment included an IDH1 peptide vaccine. This receptor was taken from a man younger than 35 with glioma. CDR3 loop: CSVDLGSGWAQYF. Here the CDR3 DNA reads TGCAGCGTTGATTTGGGGAGCGGGTGGGCCCAGTACTTC.